This T cell receptor (beta chain) was profiled in a study of CD8+ T cells in alopecia areata (dated 2018 in TCRdb). Some background on the complete study: The treated patients took part in an open-label pilot trial in which moderate-to-severe alopecia areata was treated with oral tofacitinib at 5 to 10 mg twice daily. Patients received tofacitinib for 6 to 18 months and were then followed off drug for 6 months to check for delayed response and recurrence. To study T cell clonal expansion in alopecia areata, the researchers applied high-throughput TCRbeta sequencing to both the C3H/HeJ mouse model and human patients. Scalp tissue and sorted CD4+ and CD8+ peripheral blood T cells from patchy and totalis/universalis alopecia areata patients and from healthy controls were covered by human TCRbeta sequencing. Patients on tofacitinib were biopsied at baseline and after 4 and 24 weeks of treatment, and several of the patients also had a later scalp biopsy. Clonality in the scalp was compared among normal scalp (n=4), patchy alopecia areata scalp (n=8), and alopecia totalis/universalis scalp (n=8). The RNA source kit depended on sample type: the PAXgene miRNA kit for fixed scalp, the miRNeasy kit for PBMCs, and the RNeasy kit for mouse skin. TCRbeta CDR3 regions were amplified by immunoSEQ multiplex PCR with 35 Vbeta forward and 13 Jbeta reverse primers. The full study reports these points: Unlike mouse skin, which is dominated by gammadelta T cells, normal human skin has resident alphabeta T cells that are also sequenced, and this complicates analysis of the scalp TCR repertoire. Lesional scalp, especially in alopecia totalis/universalis, showed higher clonality and more expanded CD8+ clones than normal scalp, suggesting antigenic drive. Compared with mice, TCR sequences shared between patients were less clear, possibly partly because of HLA diversity across the patient population.

This sample's time point label indicates: baseline before oral tofacitinib. Lesional scalp punch biopsies and peripheral blood were collected from alopecia areata patients. PBMCs were isolated by density centrifugation and stained for CD3, CD4 and CD8, and CD4+ and CD8+ T cells were sorted on a FACSAria. This clone was seen just once. The antigen it binds to is not known. The record has no base qualities; no much larger clone is one base away. The protocol used for the library was the immunoSEQ multiplex PCR assay. RNA was extracted from all samples and reverse transcribed into cDNA as template for TCR sequencing. First-strand cDNA was synthesized with SuperScript III using a 2:1 mix of oligo-dT and random hexamers. A synthetic immune receptor repertoire was used to assess amplification bias, and residual bias was removed computationally. Per the original workflow: After raw reads were preprocessed to remove errors, the CDR3 was defined following IMGT conventions as running from the conserved cysteine to phenylalanine. Clonality was computed by normalizing Shannon entropy by log2 of the number of productive unique TCRs and subtracting the result from 1. Whether scalp clones were CD4 or CD8 was inferred by matching scalp TCRbeta sequences against CD4 and CD8 repertoires sorted from blood. TCRdb took this table from immuneACCESS and kept in-frame rearrangements with V and J called. Such tables lack part of the clones; where checked against another copy, unresolved V genes explain under half of the gap, and the rest is unexplained. The V and J calls and clone size are taken from that table; D and trimming were inferred from the DNA. Recorded for this sample are about 150,000 clones; around 50% of them occurred a single time. The biggest ten clones account for under 8% of the sample.

The CDR3 numbers 14 residues from cysteine through phenylalanine. Only CDR3 DNA is held: 42 bases, read in frame from base 1. V lost 4 bases and J lost 2 bases; the stretch between them is 11 bases long. CDR1 LGHNA and CDR2 YSLEER were looked up in the germline V gene. The specimen comprised CD4+ T cells sorted from blood, sampled at week 0. The sequence links TRBV4-3 to TRBJ2-5, with a tentative D gene TRBD1 over 6 matching bases. This receptor was taken from a human donor with alopecia areata. The CDR3 here reads CASSLGQGQETQYF. The sequence in DNA is TGCGCCAGCAGCCTCGGCCAGGGGCAAGAGACCCAGTACTTC.